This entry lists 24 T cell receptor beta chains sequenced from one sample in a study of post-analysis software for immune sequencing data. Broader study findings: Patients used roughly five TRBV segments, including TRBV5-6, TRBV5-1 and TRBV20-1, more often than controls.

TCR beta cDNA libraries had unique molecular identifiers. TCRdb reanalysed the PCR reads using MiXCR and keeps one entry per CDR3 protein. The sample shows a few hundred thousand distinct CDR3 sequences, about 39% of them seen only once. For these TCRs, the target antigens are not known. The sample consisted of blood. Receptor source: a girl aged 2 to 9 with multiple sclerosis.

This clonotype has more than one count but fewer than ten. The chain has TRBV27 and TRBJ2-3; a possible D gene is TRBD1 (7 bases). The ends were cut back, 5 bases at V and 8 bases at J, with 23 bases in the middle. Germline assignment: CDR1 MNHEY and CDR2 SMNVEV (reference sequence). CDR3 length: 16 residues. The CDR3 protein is CASSIAPGQNGGTQYF. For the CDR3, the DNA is TGTGCCAGCAGTATCGCGCCGGGACAGAACGGGGGTACGCAGTATTTT.

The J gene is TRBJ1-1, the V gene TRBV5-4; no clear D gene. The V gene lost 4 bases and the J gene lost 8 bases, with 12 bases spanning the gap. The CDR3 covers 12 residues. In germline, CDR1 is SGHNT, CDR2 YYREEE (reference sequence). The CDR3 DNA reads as TGTGCCAGCAGCCTACCTCCCAGGGAAGCTTTCTTT. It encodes CASSLPPREAFF.

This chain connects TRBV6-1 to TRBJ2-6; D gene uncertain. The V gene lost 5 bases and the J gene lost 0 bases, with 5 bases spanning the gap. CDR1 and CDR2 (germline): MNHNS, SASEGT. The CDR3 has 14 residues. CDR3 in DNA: TGTGCCAGCAGTAAGACCTCTGGGGCCAACGTCCTGACTTTC. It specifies CASSKTSGANVLTF.

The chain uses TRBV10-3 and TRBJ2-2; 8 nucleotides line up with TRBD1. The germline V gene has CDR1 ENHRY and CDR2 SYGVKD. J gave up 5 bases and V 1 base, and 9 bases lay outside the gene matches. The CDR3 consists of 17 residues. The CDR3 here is CAISEFPLRGQTGELFF. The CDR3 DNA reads TGTGCCATCAGTGAGTTCCCGCTCAGGGGGCAGACCGGGGAGCTGTTTTTT.

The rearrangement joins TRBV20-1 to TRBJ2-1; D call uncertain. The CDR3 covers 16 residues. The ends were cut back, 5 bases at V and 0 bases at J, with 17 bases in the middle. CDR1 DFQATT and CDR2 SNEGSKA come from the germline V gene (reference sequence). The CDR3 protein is CSASEPSWSSYNEQFF. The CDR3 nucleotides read TGCAGTGCTTCAGAACCTAGTTGGAGCTCCTACAATGAGCAGTTCTTC.

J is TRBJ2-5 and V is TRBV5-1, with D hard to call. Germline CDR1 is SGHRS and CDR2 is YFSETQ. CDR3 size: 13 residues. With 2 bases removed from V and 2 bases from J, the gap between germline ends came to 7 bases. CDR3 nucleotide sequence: TGCGCCAGCAGCTTACAGCTTCAAGAGACCCAGTACTTC. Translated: CASSLQLQETQYF.

DNA for the CDR3: TGTGCCAGCAGATTGACGCGTTCGTATGGCTACACCTTC. Translation: CASRLTRSYGYTF. This sequence joins TRBV28 and TRBJ1-2; D gene unclear. In germline, CDR1 is MDHEN, CDR2 SYDVKM. The V gene lost 6 bases and the J gene lost 5 bases, with 13 bases spanning the gap. CDR3 size: 13 residues.

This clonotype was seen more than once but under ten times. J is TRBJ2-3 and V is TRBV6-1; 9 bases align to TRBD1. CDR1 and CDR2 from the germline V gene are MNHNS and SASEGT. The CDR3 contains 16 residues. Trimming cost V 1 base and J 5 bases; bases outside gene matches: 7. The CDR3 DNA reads TGTGCCAGCAGTGAAGAGGGAGGACAGGGGCAAGATACGCAGTATTTT. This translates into CASSEEGGQGQDTQYF.

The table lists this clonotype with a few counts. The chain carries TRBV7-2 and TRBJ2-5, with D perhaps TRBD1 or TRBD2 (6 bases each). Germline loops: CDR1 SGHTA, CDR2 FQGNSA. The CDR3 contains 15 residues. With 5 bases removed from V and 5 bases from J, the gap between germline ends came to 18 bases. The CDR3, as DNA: TGTGCCAGCAGCCCGGCATATCAGGGGAGGGAGACCCAGTACTTC. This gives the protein CASSPAYQGRETQYF.

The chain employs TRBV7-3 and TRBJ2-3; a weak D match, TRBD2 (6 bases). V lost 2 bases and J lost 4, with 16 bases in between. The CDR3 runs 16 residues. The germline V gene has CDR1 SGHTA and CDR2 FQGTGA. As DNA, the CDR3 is TGTGCCAGCAGCTTAGTCGGGACTTCTTACTCAGATACGCAGTATTTT. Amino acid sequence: CASSLVGTSYSDTQYF.

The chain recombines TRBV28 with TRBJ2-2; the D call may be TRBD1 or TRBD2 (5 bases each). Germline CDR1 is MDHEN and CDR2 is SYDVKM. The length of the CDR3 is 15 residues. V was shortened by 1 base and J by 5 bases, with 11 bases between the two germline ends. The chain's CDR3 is CASSLFEGPTGELFF. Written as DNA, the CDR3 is TGTGCCAGCAGTTTATTTGAGGGACCGACCGGGGAGCTGTTTTTT.

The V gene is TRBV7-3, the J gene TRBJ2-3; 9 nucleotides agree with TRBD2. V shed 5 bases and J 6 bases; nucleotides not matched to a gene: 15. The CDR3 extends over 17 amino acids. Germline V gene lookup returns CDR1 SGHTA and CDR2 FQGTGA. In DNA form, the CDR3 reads TGTGCCAGCAGCCCGGCGACTAGCGGCCGATCGTCGGATACGCAGTATTTT. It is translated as CASSPATSGRSSDTQYF.

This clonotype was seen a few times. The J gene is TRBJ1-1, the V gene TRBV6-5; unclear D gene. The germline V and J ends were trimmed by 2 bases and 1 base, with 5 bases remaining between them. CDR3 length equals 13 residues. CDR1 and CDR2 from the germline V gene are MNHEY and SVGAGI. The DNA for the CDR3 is TGTGCCAGCAGTTACGGCAGGAACACTGAAGCTTTCTTT. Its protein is CASSYGRNTEAFF.

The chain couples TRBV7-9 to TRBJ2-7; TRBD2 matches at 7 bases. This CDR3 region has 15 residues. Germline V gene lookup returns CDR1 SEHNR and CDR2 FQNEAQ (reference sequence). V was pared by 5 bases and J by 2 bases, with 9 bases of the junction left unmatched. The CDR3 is CASSRLGLPTYEQYF. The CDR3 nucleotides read TGTGCCAGCAGCAGATTGGGACTACCAACCTACGAGCAGTACTTC.

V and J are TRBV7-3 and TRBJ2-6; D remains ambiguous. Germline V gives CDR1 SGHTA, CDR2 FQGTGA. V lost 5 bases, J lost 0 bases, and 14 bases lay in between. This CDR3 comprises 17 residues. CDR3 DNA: TGTGCCAGCAGCCCAATAAACAGTAACTCTGGGGCCAACGTCCTGACTTTC. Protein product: CASSPINSNSGANVLTF.

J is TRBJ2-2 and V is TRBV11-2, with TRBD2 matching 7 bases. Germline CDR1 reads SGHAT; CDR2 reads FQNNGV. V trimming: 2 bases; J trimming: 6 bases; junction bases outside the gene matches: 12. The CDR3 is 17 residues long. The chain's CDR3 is CASSLFLRGSFSGELFF. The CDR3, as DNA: TGTGCCAGCAGCTTATTCTTGCGGGGGTCATTCTCCGGGGAGCTGTTTTTT. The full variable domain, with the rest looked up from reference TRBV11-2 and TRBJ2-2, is EAGVAQSPRYKIIEKRQSVAFWCNPISGHATLYWYQQILGQGPKLLIQFQNNGVVDDSQLPKDRFSAERLKGVDSTLKIQPAKLEDSAVYLCASSLFLRGSFSGELFFGEGSRLTVL.

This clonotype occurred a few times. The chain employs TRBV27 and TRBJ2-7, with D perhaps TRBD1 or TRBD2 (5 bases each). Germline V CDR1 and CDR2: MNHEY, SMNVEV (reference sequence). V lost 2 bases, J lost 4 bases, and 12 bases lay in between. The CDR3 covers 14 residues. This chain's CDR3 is CASSLRVWGYEQYF. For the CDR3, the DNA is TGTGCCAGCAGTTTAAGGGTATGGGGGTACGAGCAGTACTTC.

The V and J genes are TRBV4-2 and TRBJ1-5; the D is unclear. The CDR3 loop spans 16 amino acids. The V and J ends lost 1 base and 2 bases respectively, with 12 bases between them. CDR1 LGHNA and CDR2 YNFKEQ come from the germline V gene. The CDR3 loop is CASSQGVGDGNQPQHF. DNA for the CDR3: TGTGCCAGCAGCCAAGGGGTCGGGGATGGCAATCAGCCCCAGCATTTT.

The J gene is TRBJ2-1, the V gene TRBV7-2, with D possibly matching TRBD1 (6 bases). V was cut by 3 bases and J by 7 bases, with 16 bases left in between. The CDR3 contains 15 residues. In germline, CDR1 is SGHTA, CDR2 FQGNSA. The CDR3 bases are TGTGCCAGCAGCTTGGGGGCTAGATTCATGAATGAGCAGTTCTTC. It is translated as CASSLGARFMNEQFF.

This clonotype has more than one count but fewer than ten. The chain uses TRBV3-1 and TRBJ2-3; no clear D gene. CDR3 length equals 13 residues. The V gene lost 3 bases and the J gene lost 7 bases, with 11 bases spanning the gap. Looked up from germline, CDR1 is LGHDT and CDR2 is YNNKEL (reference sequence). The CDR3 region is CASSQMERNTQYF. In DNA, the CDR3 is TGTGCCAGCAGCCAGATGGAGCGAAATACGCAGTATTTT.

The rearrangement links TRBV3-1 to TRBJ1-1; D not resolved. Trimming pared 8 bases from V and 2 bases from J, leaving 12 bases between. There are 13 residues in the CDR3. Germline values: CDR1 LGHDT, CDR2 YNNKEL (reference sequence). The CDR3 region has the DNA TGTGCCAGCCGTCGCAGCTCTAACACTGAAGCTTTCTTT. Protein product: CASRRSSNTEAFF.

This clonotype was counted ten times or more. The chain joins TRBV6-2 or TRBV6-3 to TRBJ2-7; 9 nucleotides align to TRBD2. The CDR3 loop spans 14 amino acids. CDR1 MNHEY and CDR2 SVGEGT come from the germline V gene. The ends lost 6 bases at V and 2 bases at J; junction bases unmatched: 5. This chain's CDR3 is CASSSGTSPYEQYF. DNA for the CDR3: TGTGCCAGCAGCTCCGGGACTAGCCCCTACGAGCAGTACTTC.

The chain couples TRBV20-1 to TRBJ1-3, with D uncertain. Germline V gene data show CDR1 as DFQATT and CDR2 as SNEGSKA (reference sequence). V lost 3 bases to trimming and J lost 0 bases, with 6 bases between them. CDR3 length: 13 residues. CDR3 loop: CSASRGSGNTIYF. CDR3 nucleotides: TGCAGTGCTAGCCGGGGCTCTGGAAACACCATATATTTT.

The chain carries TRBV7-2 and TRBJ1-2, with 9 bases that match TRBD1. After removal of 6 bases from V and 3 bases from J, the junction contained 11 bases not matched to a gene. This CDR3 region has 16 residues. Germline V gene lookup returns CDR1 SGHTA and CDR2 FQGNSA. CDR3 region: CASRYGSGTGYYGYTF. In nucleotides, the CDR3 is TGTGCCAGCAGATATGGTTCCGGGACAGGGTACTATGGCTACACCTTC.